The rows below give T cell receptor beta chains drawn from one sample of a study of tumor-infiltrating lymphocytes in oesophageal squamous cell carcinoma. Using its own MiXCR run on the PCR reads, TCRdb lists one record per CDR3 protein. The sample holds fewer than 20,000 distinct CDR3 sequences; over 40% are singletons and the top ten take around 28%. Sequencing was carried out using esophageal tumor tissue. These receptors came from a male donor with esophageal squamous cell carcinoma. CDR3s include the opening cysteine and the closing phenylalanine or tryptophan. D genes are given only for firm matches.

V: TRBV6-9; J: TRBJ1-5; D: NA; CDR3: CASSYPPGVRNQPQHF
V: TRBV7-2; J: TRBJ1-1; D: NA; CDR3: CASSLVLRGEAFF
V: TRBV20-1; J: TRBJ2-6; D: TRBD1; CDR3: CSASPQGATGANVLTF
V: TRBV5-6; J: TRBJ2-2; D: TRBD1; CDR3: CASSLGWQGAQAGELFF
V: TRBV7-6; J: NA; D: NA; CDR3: CASSLVVGVNEQYF
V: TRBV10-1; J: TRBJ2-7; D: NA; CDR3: CASSEAGALHEQYF
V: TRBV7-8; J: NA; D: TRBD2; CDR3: CASSLRLAGGDYNEQFF
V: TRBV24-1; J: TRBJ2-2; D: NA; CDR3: CATSLLGDAGELFF
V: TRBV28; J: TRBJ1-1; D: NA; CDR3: CASSGRSEAFF
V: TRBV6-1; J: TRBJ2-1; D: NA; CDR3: CASSDRIIGEQFF
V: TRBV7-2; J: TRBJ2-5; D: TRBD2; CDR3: CASSLGGGGAGETQYF
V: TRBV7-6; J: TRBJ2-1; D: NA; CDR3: CASSPRQATSNSEQFF
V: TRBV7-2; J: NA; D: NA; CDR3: CASSLSLDYEQYF
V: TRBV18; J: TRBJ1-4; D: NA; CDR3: CASSPRTATREKLFF
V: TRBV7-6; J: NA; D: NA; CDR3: CASSLGVGREQFF
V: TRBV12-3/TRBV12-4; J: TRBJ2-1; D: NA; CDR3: CASTRTRNNSPLHF
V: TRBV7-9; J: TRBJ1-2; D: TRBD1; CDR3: CASSPTGGVYGYTF
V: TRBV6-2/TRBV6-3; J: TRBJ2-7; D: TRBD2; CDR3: CASRLLGPGTRGTNEQYF
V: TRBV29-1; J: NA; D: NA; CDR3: CSVEGDTRKSYNEQYF
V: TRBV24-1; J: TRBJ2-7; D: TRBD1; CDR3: CATSDPRQGRRQYF
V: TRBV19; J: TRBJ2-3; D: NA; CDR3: CASSMLTDTQYF
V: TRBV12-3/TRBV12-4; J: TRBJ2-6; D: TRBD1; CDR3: CASSLGGGPRSGANVLTF
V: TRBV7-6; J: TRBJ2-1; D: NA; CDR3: CASRRTATLPEQFF
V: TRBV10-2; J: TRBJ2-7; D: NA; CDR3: CASSLGVAYEQYF
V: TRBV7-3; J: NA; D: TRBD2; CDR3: CASSLTSSGGGRQYF
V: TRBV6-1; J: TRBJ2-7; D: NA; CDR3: CASSNSYEQYF
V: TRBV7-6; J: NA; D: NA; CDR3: CASSLEYKAGANVLTF
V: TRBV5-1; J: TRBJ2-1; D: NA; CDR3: CASSLDVGVSYNEQFF
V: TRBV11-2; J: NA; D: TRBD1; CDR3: CASSYGQDEQYF
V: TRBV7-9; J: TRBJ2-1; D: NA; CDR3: CASSLAIGTTNEQFF
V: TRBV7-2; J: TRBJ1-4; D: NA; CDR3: CASSRGANEKLFF
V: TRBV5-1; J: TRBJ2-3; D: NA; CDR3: CASSLGTNTDTQYF
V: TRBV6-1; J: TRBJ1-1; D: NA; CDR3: CASKDKQFTEAFF
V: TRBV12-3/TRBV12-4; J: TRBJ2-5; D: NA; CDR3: CASSSQETQYF
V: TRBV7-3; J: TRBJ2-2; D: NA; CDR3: CASSLGTGRTGELFF
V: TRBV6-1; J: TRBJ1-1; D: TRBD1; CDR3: CASSRQGHAEAFF
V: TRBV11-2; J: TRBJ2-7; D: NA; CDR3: CASSQRGSSYNEQYF
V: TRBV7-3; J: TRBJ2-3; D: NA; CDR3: CASSSFQGDTQYF